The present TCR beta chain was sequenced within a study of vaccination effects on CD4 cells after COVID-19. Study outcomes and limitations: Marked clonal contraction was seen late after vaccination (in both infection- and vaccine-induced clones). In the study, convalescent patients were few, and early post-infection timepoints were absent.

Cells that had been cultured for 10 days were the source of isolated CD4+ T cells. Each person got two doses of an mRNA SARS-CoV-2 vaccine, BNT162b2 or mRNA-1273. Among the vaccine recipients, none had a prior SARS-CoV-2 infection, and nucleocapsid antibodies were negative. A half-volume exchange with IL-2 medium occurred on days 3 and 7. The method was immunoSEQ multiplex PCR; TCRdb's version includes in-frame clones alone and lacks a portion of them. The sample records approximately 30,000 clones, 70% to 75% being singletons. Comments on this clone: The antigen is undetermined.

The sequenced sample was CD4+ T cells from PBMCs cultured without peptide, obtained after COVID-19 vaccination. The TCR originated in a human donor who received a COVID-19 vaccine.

The CDR3 loop reads CASSQDLAASYEQYF. CDR3 nucleotide sequence: TGCGCCAGCAGCCAAGATTTAGCGGCCTCCTACGAGCAGTACTTC. The chain uses TRBV4-1 and TRBJ2-7; possibly TRBD2 for D (6 bases). Per the germline V gene, CDR1 is MGHRA and CDR2 is YSYEKL. There are 15 residues in the CDR3. The V end was cut by 0 bases, the J end by 0 bases, with 9 bases between.